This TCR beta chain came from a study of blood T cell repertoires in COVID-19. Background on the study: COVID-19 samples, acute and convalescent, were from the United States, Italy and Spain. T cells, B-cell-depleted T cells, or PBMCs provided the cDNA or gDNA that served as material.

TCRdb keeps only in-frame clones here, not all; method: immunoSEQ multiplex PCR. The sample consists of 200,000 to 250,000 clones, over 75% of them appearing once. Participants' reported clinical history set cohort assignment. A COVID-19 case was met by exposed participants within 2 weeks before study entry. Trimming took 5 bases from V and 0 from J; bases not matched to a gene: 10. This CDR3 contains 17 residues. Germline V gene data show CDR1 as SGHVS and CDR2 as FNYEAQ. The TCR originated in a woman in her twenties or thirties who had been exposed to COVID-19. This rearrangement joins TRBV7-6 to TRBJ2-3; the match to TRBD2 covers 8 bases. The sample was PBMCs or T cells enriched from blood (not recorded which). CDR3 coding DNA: TGTGCCAGCAGCCCTACTCGACTAGCGACCAGCACAGATACGCAGTATTTT. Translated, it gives CASSPTRLATSTDTQYF.